This T cell receptor (beta chain) derives from a study of regulatory T cells in long-lasting Graves disease. Findings of the study overall: Persistent Graves' patients possessed reduced TCR diversity relative to recently diagnosed ones. Rather than thyroid tissue, only peripheral blood underwent study.

To make TCR beta libraries, researchers used iRepertoire HTBI primers and Arm-PCR of CDR3 regions. TCRdb recomputed calls from the multiplex PCR reads with MiXCR, one row per CDR3 protein. Altogether 200,000 to 250,000 distinct CDR3 sequences are present, roughly a fifth being singletons, with the ten largest covering about an eighth. Time point given: newly diagnosed GD, antithyroid drugs for less than 3 months. RNA from PBMCs was the source of the TCR library. J was trimmed by 6 bases and V by 5 bases; bases with no gene match: 5. From germline, CDR1 is SEHNR and CDR2 FQNEAQ (reference sequence). The CDR3 is 13 amino acids. This clonotype was detected many times. Its antigen is unidentified. Another study also made use of these data, one on T cells in Graves' hyperthyroidism and ophthalmopathy.

The chain recombines TRBV7-9 with TRBJ1-1; TRBD1 matches 8 bases. The receptor's source is a woman aged 25-40 years with Graves disease. This material consisted of peripheral blood mononuclear cells (PBMCs), taken at new diagnosis, from a patient treated with antithyroid drugs. The CDR3 DNA reads TGTGCCAGCAGCCCCACAGGGGGGCCTGAAGCTTTCTTT. Encoded protein: CASSPTGGPEAFF.